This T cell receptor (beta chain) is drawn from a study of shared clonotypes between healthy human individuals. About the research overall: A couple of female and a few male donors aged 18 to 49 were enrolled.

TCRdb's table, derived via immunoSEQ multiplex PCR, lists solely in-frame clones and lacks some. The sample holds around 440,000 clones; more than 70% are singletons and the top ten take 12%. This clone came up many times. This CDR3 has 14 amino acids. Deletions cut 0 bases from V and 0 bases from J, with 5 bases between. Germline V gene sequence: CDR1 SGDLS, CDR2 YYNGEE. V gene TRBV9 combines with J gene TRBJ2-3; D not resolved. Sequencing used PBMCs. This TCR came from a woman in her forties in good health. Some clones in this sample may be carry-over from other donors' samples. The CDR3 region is CASSVDSSTDTQYF. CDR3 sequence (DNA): TGTGCCAGCAGCGTAGACTCTAGCACAGATACGCAGTATTTT.